This is a list of T cell receptor beta chains from one sample in a study of shared clonotypes between healthy human individuals. The table came from immunoSEQ multiplex PCR; TCRdb's copy has only in-frame clones and leaves some out. The sample holds hundreds of thousands of clones, roughly 94% seen once. What was sequenced was naive CD8+ T cells sorted from blood. These receptors all stem from a man under 40 in good health. CDR3s include the opening cysteine and the closing phenylalanine or tryptophan. The D gene is left open where the match is weak. Rows may omit the clone size; those that give it use once, few, many or a size class.

clone size | J gene | V gene | CDR3 length | D gene | CDR3 protein | CDR3 DNA
. | TRBJ2-1 | TRBV2 | 15 | TRBD2 | CAISMIAGILNEQFF | TGTGCCATTTCAATGATAGCGGGAATACTCAATGAGCAGTTCTTC
. | TRBJ2-5 | TRBV28 | 15 | . | CASSFSRMAQETQYF | TGTGCCAGCAGTTTCTCCAGAATGGCCCAAGAGACCCAGTACTTC
. | TRBJ2-7 | TRBV7-9 | 17 | . | CASSSAVPGSSSYEQYF | TGTGCCAGCAGCTCGGCGGTGCCCGGGAGTAGCTCCTACGAGCAGTACTTC
once | TRBJ1-2 | TRBV7-9 | 15 | TRBD1 | CASSFGTVFGYGYTF | TGTGCCAGCAGCTTCGGGACAGTTTTCGGCTATGGCTACACCTTC
. | TRBJ2-7 | TRBV15 | 13 | . | CATSTASGDEQYF | TGTGCCACCAGCACTGCGTCGGGGGACGAGCAGTACTTC
. | TRBJ2-1 | TRBV6-5 | 15 | . | CASSSSGVSYNEQFF | TGTGCCAGCAGTTCCAGCGGAGTCTCCTACAATGAGCAGTTCTTC
. | TRBJ2-1 | TRBV19 | 18 | TRBD2 | CATTPGLAAASSYNEQFF | TGTGCCACAACCCCGGGACTAGCGGCTGCTAGCTCCTACAATGAGCAGTTCTTC
. | TRBJ2-1 | TRBV4-3 | 12 | TRBD2 | CASGTMFNEQFF | TGCGCCAGCGGGACTATGTTCAATGAGCAGTTCTTC
. | TRBJ2-1 | TRBV7-9 | 14 | . | CASSSRERIDEQFF | TGTGCCAGCAGCTCCCGGGAGAGGATCGATGAGCAGTTCTTC
. | TRBJ2-7 | TRBV28 | 15 | TRBD1 | CASSSGTGDSYEQYF | TGTGCCAGCAGTTCCGGGACAGGAGACTCCTACGAGCAGTACTTC
once | TRBJ1-4 | TRBV7-9 | 14 | . | CASSTGVYNEKLFF | TGTGCCAGCAGCACGGGAGTATATAATGAAAAACTGTTTTTT
. | TRBJ2-2 | TRBV29-1 | 16 | TRBD2 | CSVEFASGSIAGELFF | TGCAGCGTTGAGTTTGCTAGCGGGAGTATTGCCGGGGAGCTGTTTTTT
. | TRBJ1-3 | TRBV18 | 18 | . | CASSPRQGLRLSGNTIYF | TGTGCCAGCTCACCACGTCAGGGGCTAAGACTCTCTGGAAACACCATATATTTT
. | TRBJ1-3 | TRBV2 | 15 | TRBD1 | CASSPVETGGNTIYF | TGTGCCAGCAGTCCCGTCGAGACAGGGGGGAACACCATATATTTT
. | TRBJ2-7 | TRBV6-5 | 14 | . | CASSSGTGGYEQYF | TGTGCCAGCAGTTCTGGGACCGGCGGGTACGAGCAGTACTTC
. | TRBJ2-7 | TRBV11-2 | 15 | TRBD2 | CASSYFAGGSYEQYF | TGTGCCAGCAGCTATTTTGCGGGGGGGTCCTACGAGCAGTACTTC
. | TRBJ2-7 | TRBV7-2 | 16 | TRBD2 | CASSLAPAGALYEQYF | TGTGCCAGCAGCTTAGCGCCGGCGGGAGCCCTCTACGAGCAGTACTTC
. | TRBJ2-7 | TRBV11-2 | 13 | TRBD1 | CASSTTGAYEQYF | TGTGCCAGCAGCACTACAGGGGCCTACGAGCAGTACTTC
. | TRBJ2-1 | TRBV7-7 | 13 | . | CASSLGGGYEQFF | TGTGCTAGCAGCCTAGGTGGAGGGTACGAGCAGTTCTTC
. | TRBJ2-1 | TRBV19 | 15 | TRBD2 | CASSIIAGGLDEQFF | TGTGCCAGTAGTATTATTGCGGGAGGGCTGGATGAGCAGTTCTTC
few | TRBJ1-1 | TRBV27 | 14 | TRBD1 | CASSFGTVNTEAFF | TGTGCCAGCAGTTTTGGGACAGTGAACACTGAAGCTTTCTTT
. | TRBJ1-1 | TRBV5-4 | 12 | . | CASSPGGSGAFF | TGTGCCAGCAGCCCAGGTGGTTCAGGGGCTTTCTTT
. | TRBJ2-3 | TRBV19 | 16 | . | CASSIVPGPSTDTQYF | TGTGCCAGTAGTATAGTACCGGGACCGAGCACAGATACGCAGTATTTT
. | TRBJ1-2 | TRBV9 | 11 | . | CASSVGYGYTF | TGTGCCAGCAGCGTAGGGTATGGCTACACCTTC
. | TRBJ1-3 | TRBV5-1 | 16 | . | CASSFRSTDRGNTIYF | TGCGCCAGCAGCTTTCGATCTACCGACAGGGGAAACACCATATATTTT
. | TRBJ2-1 | TRBV9 | 14 | . | CASSVGGENNEQFF | TGTGCCAGCAGCGTAGGGGGAGAGAACAATGAGCAGTTCTTC
. | TRBJ2-2 | TRBV5-1 | 16 | TRBD1 | CASSLALRTGPGELFF | TGCGCCAGCAGCTTGGCCCTCCGGACAGGGCCCGGGGAGCTGTTTTTT
. | TRBJ2-1 | TRBV7-9 | 15 | . | CASRAGTFSYNEQFF | TGTGCCAGCAGGGCGGGGACTTTTTCCTACAATGAGCAGTTCTTC
. | TRBJ1-4 | TRBV28 | 10 | . | CASSAEKLFF | TGTGCCAGCAGTGCAGAAAAACTGTTTTTT
once | TRBJ2-1 | TRBV7-9 | 12 | . | CASSSQVDEQFF | TGTGCCAGCAGCTCTCAGGTCGATGAGCAGTTCTTC